These T cell receptor beta chains were read from a single sample in a study of beta chain features in type 1 diabetes. Profiling relied on immunoSEQ multiplex PCR, and the TCRdb table lists in-frame clones only, not all of them. The repertoire holds a few hundred thousand clones, about 11% seen once, with about 0.014% in the top ten. The sequenced sample was naive CD4+ T cells from blood. These receptors were collected from a woman aged 25-40 years in good health. Both conserved end residues are part of each CDR3. D genes are given only for firm matches. The size of a clone is reported for some rows only, either as once, few or many, or as a class for expanded clones.

>TRBD1|TRBV16|-|TRBJ1-2
CASSQSGGQGYGYTF
TGTGCCAGCAGCCAATCCGGGGGACAGGGGTATGGCTACACCTTC
>-|TRBV7-2|-|TRBJ2-5
CASSFVLRQETQYF
TGTGCCAGCAGCTTCGTTTTGCGACAAGAGACCCAGTACTTC
>-|TRBV19|-|TRBJ2-7
CATQMRARGEQYF
TGTGCCACCCAGATGCGGGCTCGAGGTGAGCAGTACTTC
>-|TRBV7-9|few|TRBJ2-7
CASSPRDTHYEQYF
TGTGCCAGCAGCCCCAGGGACACCCACTACGAGCAGTACTTC
>-|TRBV4-3|-|TRBJ2-3
CASSLGRDSASGTDTQYF
TGCGCCAGCAGCCTCGGGCGGGACTCAGCTTCTGGCACAGATACGCAGTATTTT
>TRBD1|TRBV5-6|-|TRBJ1-5
CASSFQDRAQPQHF
TGTGCCAGCAGCTTCCAGGACAGGGCTCAGCCCCAGCATTTT
>-|TRBV6-1|-|TRBJ1-5
CASSEGSRLNQPQHF
TGTGCCAGCAGTGAAGGGAGTAGACTGAATCAGCCCCAGCATTTT
>TRBD2|TRBV11-2|-|TRBJ2-3
CASSPGLADTQYF
TGTGCCAGCAGCCCCGGACTAGCAGATACGCAGTATTTT
>-|TRBV9|few|TRBJ2-5
CASSVAAGQQETQYF
TGTGCCAGCAGCGTAGCGGCGGGACAGCAAGAGACCCAGTACTTC
>-|TRBV29-1|few|TRBJ2-1
CSVCRDIACDEQFF
TGCAGCGTCTGCCGGGACATAGCTTGCGATGAGCAGTTCTTC
>-|TRBV11-1|few|TRBJ1-1
CASRRTEYTEAFF
TGTGCCAGCAGGCGTACAGAATACACTGAAGCTTTCTTT
>TRBD2|TRBV7-2|-|TRBJ2-7
CASSRPSGSPYEQYF
TGTGCCAGCAGCCGACCAAGCGGGAGCCCCTACGAGCAGTACTTC
>TRBD2|TRBV27|-|TRBJ2-3
CASSLLRTSGSSDTQYF
TGTGCCAGCAGTTTATTAAGGACTAGCGGGAGCTCTGATACGCAGTATTTT
>TRBD1|TRBV30|-|TRBJ2-5
CAAETGETQYF
TGTGCCGCAGAGACAGGGGAGACCCAGTACTTC
>-|TRBV6-5|few|TRBJ2-5
CASQKGRLDFGTQYF
TGTGCCAGCCAAAAGGGACGACTAGATTTCGGGACCCAGTACTTC
>TRBD1|TRBV30|few|TRBJ1-2
CAWSPRGPPGYSYTF
TGTGCCTGGAGTCCGAGGGGGCCCCCAGGTTATAGCTACACCTTC
>TRBD2|TRBV7-3|-|TRBJ2-4
CASSPSGRPPNIQYF
TGTGCCAGCAGCCCGAGCGGGAGGCCCCCGAACATTCAGTACTTC
>-|TRBV18|-|TRBJ1-1
CASSPFRENTEAFF
TGTGCCAGCTCACCATTCCGGGAGAACACTGAAGCTTTCTTT
>TRBD1|TRBV29-1|-|TRBJ2-3
CSVGRLGTGTDTQYF
TGCAGCGTTGGCCGCCTTGGGACAGGCACAGATACGCAGTATTTT
>TRBD2|TRBV18|-|TRBJ2-7
CASSPPRGAGDTYEQYF
TGTGCCAGCTCACCGCCTCGGGGAGCGGGGGATACCTACGAGCAGTACTTC
>-|TRBV7-9|-|TRBJ1-1
CASSLIGALEAFF
TGTGCCAGCAGCTTAATCGGAGCCCTTGAAGCTTTCTTT
>TRBD2|TRBV5-6|few|TRBJ2-5
CASSAGLNQETQYF
TGTGCCAGCAGCGCGGGACTAAACCAAGAGACCCAGTACTTC
>TRBD1|TRBV5-8|-|TRBJ2-7
CASSLVGQASYEQYF
TGTGCCAGCAGCTTGGTGGGACAGGCCTCCTACGAGCAGTACTTC
>TRBD2|TRBV5-1|few|TRBJ2-1
CASSTGLAGDNEQFF
TGCGCCAGCAGCACGGGACTAGCGGGAGACAATGAGCAGTTCTTC
>-|TRBV4-3|many|TRBJ2-1
CASSEGGSYNEQFF
TGCGCCAGCAGCGAGGGCGGCTCCTACAATGAGCAGTTCTTC
>-|TRBV11-2|few|TRBJ2-2
CASSLVRAGELFF
TGTGCCAGCAGCTTAGTCAGGGCCGGGGAGCTGTTTTTT
>TRBD1|TRBV9|-|TRBJ1-1
CASSPHRGNTEAFF
TGTGCCAGCAGCCCCCACAGGGGTAACACTGAAGCTTTCTTT
>TRBD1|TRBV29-1|many|TRBJ2-6
CSVDPTGAGANVLTF
TGCAGCGTTGACCCGACAGGGGCTGGGGCCAACGTCCTGACTTTC
>-|TRBV30|few|TRBJ2-6
CAWRHSGANVLTF
TGTGCCTGGAGACACTCTGGGGCCAACGTCCTGACTTTC
>-|TRBV28|-|TRBJ2-5
CASSSRGLRGETQYF
TGTGCCAGCAGTTCCCGGGGACTTCGGGGAGAGACCCAGTACTTC
>TRBD2|TRBV7-3|few|TRBJ2-7
CASSLTASGPEQYF
TGTGCCAGCAGCTTAACTGCTAGCGGCCCCGAGCAGTACTTC
>TRBD1|TRBV5-1|few|TRBJ2-2
CASSRDSPGSSTGELFF
TGCGCCAGCAGCCGGGACAGCCCAGGGTCCTCCACCGGGGAGCTGTTTTTT
>TRBD2|TRBV5-1|-|TRBJ2-1
CASSVTSGSNNEQFF
TGCGCCAGCAGCGTTACTAGCGGGAGTAACAATGAGCAGTTCTTC
>-|TRBV25-1|few|TRBJ2-7
CASSESPGSEQYF
TGTGCCAGCAGTGAATCGCCCGGGTCCGAGCAGTACTTC
>TRBD2|TRBV7-2|-|TRBJ2-5
CASSLGSSGREETQYF
TGTGCCAGCAGCTTAGGTTCTAGCGGGAGGGAAGAGACCCAGTACTTC
>-|TRBV28|-|TRBJ2-3
CASSLITDTQYF
TGTGCCAGCAGTTTAATAACAGATACGCAGTATTTT
>TRBD1|TRBV4-1|few|TRBJ2-7
CASSPGGTGRVEQYF
TGCGCCAGCAGCCCCGGAGGGACAGGGAGGGTAGAGCAGTACTTC
>-|TRBV19|-|TRBJ2-1
CASSISSGANNEQFF
TGTGCCAGTAGTATATCGTCAGGGGCCAACAATGAGCAGTTCTTC
>TRBD1|TRBV5-4|few|TRBJ1-1
CASSSGGVKMNTEAFF
TGTGCCAGCAGCTCAGGGGGCGTGAAGATGAACACTGAAGCTTTCTTT
>TRBD1|TRBV5-1|-|TRBJ2-5
CASSTAPGQEKETQYF
TGCGCCAGCAGCACCGCACCGGGACAGGAGAAAGAGACCCAGTACTTC
>TRBD1|TRBV29-1|-|TRBJ2-3
CSGGTGLGTDTQYF
TGCAGCGGGGGGACAGGGTTGGGCACAGATACGCAGTATTTT
>TRBD1|TRBV29-1|-|TRBJ1-4
CSVERQGTEKLFF
TGCAGCGTTGAAAGACAGGGGACTGAAAAACTGTTTTTT
>TRBD2|TRBV6-5|few|TRBJ2-1
CASSSPTSGRGDEQFF
TGTGCCAGCAGTTCCCCGACTAGCGGGAGGGGTGATGAGCAGTTCTTC
>-|TRBV27|few|TRBJ1-2
CASSLGTTNYGYTF
TGTGCCAGCAGTTTGGGGACAACAAACTATGGCTACACCTTC
>-|TRBV28|-|TRBJ2-3
CASSSSQGITDTQYF
TGTGCCAGCAGTTCCTCACAGGGAATCACAGATACGCAGTATTTT
>TRBD2|TRBV11-2|-|TRBJ2-1
CASSPGTAGVSYNEQFF
TGTGCCAGCAGCCCCGGGACGGCGGGGGTGTCCTACAATGAGCAGTTCTTC
>-|TRBV5-6|few|TRBJ2-1
CASSFLKGVANEQFF
TGTGCCAGCAGCTTTTTGAAGGGGGTTGCGAATGAGCAGTTCTTC
>TRBD2|TRBV18|few|TRBJ2-1
CASSPNSGIPNEQFF
TGTGCCAGCTCCCCTAATAGCGGGATCCCCAATGAGCAGTTCTTC
>TRBD1|TRBV7-9|few|TRBJ2-1
CASTEPGTGREQFF
TGTGCCAGCACCGAGCCTGGGACAGGGAGGGAGCAGTTCTTC
>TRBD2|TRBV29-1|few|TRBJ2-3
CSVELAGGTDTQYF
TGCAGCGTCGAACTAGCGGGGGGCACAGATACGCAGTATTTT
>-|TRBV5-1|few|TRBJ2-1
CASSLATSNEQFF
TGCGCCAGCAGCTTGGCTACTAGCAATGAGCAGTTCTTC
>TRBD1|TRBV7-9|-|TRBJ2-2
CASSWDSNTGELFF
TGTGCCAGCAGCTGGGACAGTAACACCGGGGAGCTGTTTTTT
>TRBD1|TRBV7-2|few|TRBJ1-1
CASSRDRGDTEAFF
TGTGCCAGCAGCCGGGACAGGGGTGACACTGAAGCTTTCTTT
>TRBD2|TRBV5-5|few|TRBJ2-1
CASSRFILAGGVDEQFF
TGTGCCAGCAGCCGATTCATACTAGCGGGAGGGGTAGATGAGCAGTTCTTC
>TRBD1|TRBV5-1|-|TRBJ1-1
CASSPGQGNTEAFF
TGCGCCAGCAGCCCGGGACAGGGGAACACTGAAGCTTTCTTT
>-|TRBV5-6|few|TRBJ2-1
CASSLTGPYNEQFF
TGTGCCAGCAGCTTAACAGGGCCTTACAATGAGCAGTTCTTC
>TRBD2|TRBV11-2|-|TRBJ2-1
CASSLPPGSGRAYNEQFF
TGTGCCAGCAGCTTACCACCCGGTAGCGGGAGGGCCTACAATGAGCAGTTCTTC
>-|TRBV15|-|TRBJ1-2
CATSRHGGTETRGYTF
TGTGCCACCAGCAGACACGGTGGCACCGAGACTCGGGGCTACACCTTC
>-|TRBV5-1|-|TRBJ1-2
CASSLDSTNYGYTF
TGCGCCAGCAGCTTGGACAGCACTAACTATGGCTACACCTTC
>TRBD1|TRBV6-5|-|TRBJ1-4
CASSYFQGADEEKLFF
TGTGCCAGCAGTTACTTCCAGGGGGCAGATGAGGAAAAACTGTTTTTT